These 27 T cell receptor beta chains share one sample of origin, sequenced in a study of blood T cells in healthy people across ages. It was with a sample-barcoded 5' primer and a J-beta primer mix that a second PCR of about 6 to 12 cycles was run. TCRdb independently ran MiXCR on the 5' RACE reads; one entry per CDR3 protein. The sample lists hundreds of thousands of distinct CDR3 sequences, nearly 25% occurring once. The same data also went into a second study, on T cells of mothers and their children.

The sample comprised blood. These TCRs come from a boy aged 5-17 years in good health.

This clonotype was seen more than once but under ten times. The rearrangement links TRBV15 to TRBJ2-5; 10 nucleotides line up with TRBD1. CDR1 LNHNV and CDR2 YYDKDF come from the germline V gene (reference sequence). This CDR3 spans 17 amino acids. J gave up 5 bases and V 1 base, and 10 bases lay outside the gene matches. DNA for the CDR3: TGTGCCACCAGCAGAGGATTCAAGACAGGGGGCCTTGAGACCCAGTACTTC. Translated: CATSRGFKTGGLETQYF.

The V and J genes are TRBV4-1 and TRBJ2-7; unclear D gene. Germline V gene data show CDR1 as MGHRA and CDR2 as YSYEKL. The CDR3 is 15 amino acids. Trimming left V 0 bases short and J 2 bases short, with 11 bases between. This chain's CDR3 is CASSQDVADTYEQYF. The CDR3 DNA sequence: TGCGCCAGCAGCCAAGATGTGGCGGATACCTACGAGCAGTACTTC.

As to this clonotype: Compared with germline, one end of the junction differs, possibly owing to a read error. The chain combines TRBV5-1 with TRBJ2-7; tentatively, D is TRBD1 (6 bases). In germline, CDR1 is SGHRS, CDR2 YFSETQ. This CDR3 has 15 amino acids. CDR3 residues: CVSSLGFGQSHEQYF. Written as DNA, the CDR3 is TGCGTCAGCAGCTTGGGCTTCGGACAGAGCCACGAGCAGTACTTC.

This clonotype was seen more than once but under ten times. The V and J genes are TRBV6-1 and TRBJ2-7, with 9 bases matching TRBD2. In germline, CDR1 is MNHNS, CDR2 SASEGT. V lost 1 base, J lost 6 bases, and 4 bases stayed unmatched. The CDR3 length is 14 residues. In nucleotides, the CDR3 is TGTGCCAGCAGTGAAGGAGGACTAGCGATCGAGCAGTACTTC. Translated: CASSEGGLAIEQYF.

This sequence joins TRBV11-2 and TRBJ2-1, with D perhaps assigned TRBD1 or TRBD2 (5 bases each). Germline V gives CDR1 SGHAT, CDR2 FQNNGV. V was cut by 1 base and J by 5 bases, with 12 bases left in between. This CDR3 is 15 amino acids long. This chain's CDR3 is CASSLAVGANNEQFF. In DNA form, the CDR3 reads TGTGCCAGCAGCTTAGCCGTCGGGGCAAACAATGAGCAGTTCTTC.

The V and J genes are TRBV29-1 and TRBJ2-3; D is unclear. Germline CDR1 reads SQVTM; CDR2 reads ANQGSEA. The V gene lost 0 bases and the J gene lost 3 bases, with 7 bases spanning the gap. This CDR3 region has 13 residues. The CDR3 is CSVEETGTDTQYF. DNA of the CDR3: TGCAGCGTTGAAGAGACCGGGACAGATACGCAGTATTTT.

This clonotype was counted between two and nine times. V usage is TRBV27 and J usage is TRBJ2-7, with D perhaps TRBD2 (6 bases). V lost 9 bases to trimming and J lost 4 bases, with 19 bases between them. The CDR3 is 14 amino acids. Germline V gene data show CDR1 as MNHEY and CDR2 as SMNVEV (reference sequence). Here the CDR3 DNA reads TGTGCCAGTGTAGCCCACGGACTAAAATACGAGCAGTACTTC. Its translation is CASVAHGLKYEQYF.

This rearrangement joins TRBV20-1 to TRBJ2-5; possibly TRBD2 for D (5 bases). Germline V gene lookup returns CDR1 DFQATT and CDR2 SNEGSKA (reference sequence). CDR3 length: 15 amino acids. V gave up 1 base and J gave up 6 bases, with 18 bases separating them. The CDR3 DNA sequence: TGCAGTGCTAGAGGCCGGGTGTGGTCGGGAAAGACCCAGTACTTC. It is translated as CSARGRVWSGKTQYF.

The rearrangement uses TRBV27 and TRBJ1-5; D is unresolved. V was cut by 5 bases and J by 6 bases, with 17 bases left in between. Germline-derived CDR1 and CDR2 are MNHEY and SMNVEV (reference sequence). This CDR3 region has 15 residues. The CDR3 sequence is CASSRALRVGQPQHF. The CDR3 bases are TGTGCCAGCAGTCGGGCCCTGCGAGTAGGTCAGCCCCAGCATTTT.

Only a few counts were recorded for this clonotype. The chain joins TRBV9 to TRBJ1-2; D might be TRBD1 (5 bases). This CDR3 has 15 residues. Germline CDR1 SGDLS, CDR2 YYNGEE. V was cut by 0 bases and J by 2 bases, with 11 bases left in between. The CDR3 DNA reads TGTGCCAGCAGCGTAGAGGCGCGGACAAACTATGGCTACACCTTC. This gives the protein CASSVEARTNYGYTF.

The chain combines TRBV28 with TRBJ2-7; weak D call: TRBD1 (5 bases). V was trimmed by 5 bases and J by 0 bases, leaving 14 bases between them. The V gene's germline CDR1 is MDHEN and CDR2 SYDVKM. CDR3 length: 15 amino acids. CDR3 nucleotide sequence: TGTGCCAGCAGTCCCGGACACGCGAGCTCCTACGAGCAGTACTTC. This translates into CASSPGHASSYEQYF.

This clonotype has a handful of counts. The chain's CDR3 is CSVKGGALPNEQFF. The CDR3 nucleotides read TGCAGCGTTAAAGGGGGGGCCTTGCCCAATGAGCAGTTCTTC. The gene calls are TRBV29-1 and TRBJ2-5; possibly TRBD2 for D (7 bases). The J call may be wrong; the DNA end is better matched by TRBJ2-1. CDR1 and CDR2 from the germline V gene are SQVTM and ANQGSEA. This CDR3 contains 14 residues.

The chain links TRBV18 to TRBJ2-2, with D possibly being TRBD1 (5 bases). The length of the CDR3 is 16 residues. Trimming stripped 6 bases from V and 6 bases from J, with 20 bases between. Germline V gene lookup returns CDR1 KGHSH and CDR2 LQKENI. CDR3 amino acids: CASSNQGEISAGELFF. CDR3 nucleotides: TGTGCCAGCTCTAACCAAGGGGAAATCAGCGCCGGGGAGCTGTTTTTT. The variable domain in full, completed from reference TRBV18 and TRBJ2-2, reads NAGVMQNPRHLVRRRGQEARLRCSPMKGHSHVYWYRQLPEEGLKFMVYLQKENIIDESGMPKERFSAEFPKEGPSILRIQQVVRGDSAAYFCASSNQGEISAGELFFGEGSRLTVL.

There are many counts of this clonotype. The CDR3 coding sequence is TGCGCCAGCAGCTTGGAATTCCAGGGAATGAACACTGAAGCTTTCTTT. Its translation is CASSLEFQGMNTEAFF. The rearrangement uses TRBV5-1 and TRBJ1-1; tentatively, D is TRBD1 (5 bases). V lost 0 bases and J 0 bases, leaving 12 bases between the germline ends. The CDR3 loop spans 16 amino acids. Per germline, CDR1 SGHRS and CDR2 YFSETQ.

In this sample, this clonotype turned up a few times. The CDR3 sequence: CASSLDTEYEQYF. CDR3 sequence (DNA): TGTGCCAGCAGCTTAGATACAGAATACGAGCAGTACTTC. This sequence joins TRBV7-9 and TRBJ2-5; unclear D gene. The end of the DNA fits TRBJ2-7 better, so the J call may be wrong. Germline CDR1 and CDR2: SEHNR and FQNEAQ (reference sequence). This CDR3 is 13 amino acids long.

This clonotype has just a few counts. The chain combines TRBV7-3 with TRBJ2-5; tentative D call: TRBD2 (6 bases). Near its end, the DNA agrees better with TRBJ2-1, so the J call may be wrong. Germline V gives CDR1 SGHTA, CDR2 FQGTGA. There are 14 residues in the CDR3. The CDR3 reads CASSQAGSLNEQFF. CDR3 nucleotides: TGTGCCAGCAGTCAAGCGGGTAGCTTGAATGAGCAGTTCTTC.

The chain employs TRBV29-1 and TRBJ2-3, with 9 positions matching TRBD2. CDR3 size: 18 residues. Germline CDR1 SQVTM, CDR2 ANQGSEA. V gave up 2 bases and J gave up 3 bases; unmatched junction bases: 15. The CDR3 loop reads CSVENPRREGWSTDTQYF. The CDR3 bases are TGCAGCGTTGAAAATCCTCGGCGGGAGGGCTGGTCAACAGATACGCAGTATTTT.

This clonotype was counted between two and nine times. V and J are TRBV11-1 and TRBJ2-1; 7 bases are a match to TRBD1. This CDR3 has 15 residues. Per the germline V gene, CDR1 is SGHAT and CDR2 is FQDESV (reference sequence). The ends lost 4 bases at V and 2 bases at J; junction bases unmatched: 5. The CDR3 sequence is CASSSGTATYNEQFF. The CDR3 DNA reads TGTGCCAGCAGCTCCGGGACAGCTACCTACAATGAGCAGTTCTTC.

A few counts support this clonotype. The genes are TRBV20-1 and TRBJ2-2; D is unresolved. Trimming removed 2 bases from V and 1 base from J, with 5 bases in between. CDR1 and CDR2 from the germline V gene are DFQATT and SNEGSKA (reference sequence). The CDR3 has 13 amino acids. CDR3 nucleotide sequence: TGCAGTGCTAGACACCGGAACACCGGGGAGCTGTTTTTT. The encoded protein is CSARHRNTGELFF.

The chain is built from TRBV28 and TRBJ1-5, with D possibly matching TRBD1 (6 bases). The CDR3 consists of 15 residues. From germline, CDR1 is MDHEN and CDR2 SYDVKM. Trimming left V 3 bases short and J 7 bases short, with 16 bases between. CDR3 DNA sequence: TGTGCCAGCAGTTTCCCCACAGGGAGGGGGCAGCCCCAGCATTTT. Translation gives CASSFPTGRGQPQHF.

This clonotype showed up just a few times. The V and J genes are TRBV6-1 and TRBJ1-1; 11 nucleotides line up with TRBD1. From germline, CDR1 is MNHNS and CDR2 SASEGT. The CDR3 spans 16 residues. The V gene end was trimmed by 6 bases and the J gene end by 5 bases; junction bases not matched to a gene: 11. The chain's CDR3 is CASRGGTGGSTTEAFF. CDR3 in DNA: TGTGCCAGCAGGGGGGGGACAGGGGGATCGACGACTGAAGCTTTCTTT.

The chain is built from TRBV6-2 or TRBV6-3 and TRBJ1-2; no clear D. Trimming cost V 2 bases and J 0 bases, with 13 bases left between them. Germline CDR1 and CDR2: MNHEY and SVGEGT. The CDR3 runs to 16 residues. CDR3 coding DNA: TGTGCCAGCAGTTACCTTCCAGTTTCCCCTAACTATGGCTACACCTTC. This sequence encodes CASSYLPVSPNYGYTF.

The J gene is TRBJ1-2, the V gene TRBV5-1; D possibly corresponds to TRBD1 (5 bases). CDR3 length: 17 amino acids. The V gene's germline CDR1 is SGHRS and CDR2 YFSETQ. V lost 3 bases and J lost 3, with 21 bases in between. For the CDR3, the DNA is TGCGCCAGCAGCTCCCAAGGAGGGGAGACTTTAGACTATGGCTACACCTTC. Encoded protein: CASSSQGGETLDYGYTF.

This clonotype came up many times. CDR3 sequence (DNA): TGCAGCGCACCCAAGAGCCTGGGACAGGCGAACACTGAAGCTTTCTTT. Amino acids: CSAPKSLGQANTEAFF. J is TRBJ1-1 and V is TRBV29-1, with 8 bases aligning to TRBD1. Trimming cost V 7 bases and J 1 base; bases outside gene matches: 14. CDR1 and CDR2 from the germline V gene are SQVTM and ANQGSEA. This CDR3 spans 16 amino acids. Full variable domain (remainder filled in from reference TRBV29-1 and TRBJ1-1): SAVISQKPSRDICQRGTSLTIQCQVDSQVTMMFWYRQQPGQSLTLIATANQGSEATYESGFVIDKFPISRPNLTFSTLTVSNMSPEDSSIYLCSAPKSLGQANTEAFFGQGTRLTVV.

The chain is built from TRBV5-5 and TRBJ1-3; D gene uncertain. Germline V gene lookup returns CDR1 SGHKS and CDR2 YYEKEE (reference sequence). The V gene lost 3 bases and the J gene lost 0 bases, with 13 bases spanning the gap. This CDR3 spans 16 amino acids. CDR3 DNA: TGTGCCAGCAGCTGGGATCCCGGGAGCTCTGGAAACACCATATATTTT. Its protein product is CASSWDPGSSGNTIYF.

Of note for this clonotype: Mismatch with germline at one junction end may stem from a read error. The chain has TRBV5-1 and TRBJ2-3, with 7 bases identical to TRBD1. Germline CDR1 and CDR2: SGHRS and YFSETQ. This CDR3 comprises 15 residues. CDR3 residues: CVSSGRDSVADTQYF. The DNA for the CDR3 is TGCGTCAGCAGCGGCCGGGACAGCGTTGCAGATACGCAGTATTTT.

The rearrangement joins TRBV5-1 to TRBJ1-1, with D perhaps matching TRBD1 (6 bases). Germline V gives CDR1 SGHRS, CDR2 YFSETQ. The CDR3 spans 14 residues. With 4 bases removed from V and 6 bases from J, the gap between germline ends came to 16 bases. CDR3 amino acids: CASSPGGGGSEAFF. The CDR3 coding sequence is TGCGCCAGCAGCCCTGGGGGCGGGGGGTCTGAAGCTTTCTTT.